A selection of T cell receptor beta chains follows, all from one sample in a study of regulatory T cells in long-lasting Graves disease. TCRdb re-analysed the multiplex PCR reads in MiXCR, keeping a single row per CDR3 protein. The table has 200,000 to 250,000 distinct CDR3 sequences, around 18% seen once; the top ten hold roughly 23%. The specimen was peripheral blood mononuclear cells (PBMCs), collected at new diagnosis, from a patient treated with antithyroid drugs. Receptors were obtained from a female donor with Graves disease. The CDR3 runs from the conserved cysteine through the conserved F or W. D genes are given only for firm matches. Size is omitted from some rows. Given values are once, few, many or a class for expanded clones.

J gene: TRBJ2-1
D gene: TRBD2
clone size: many
V gene: TRBV11-1
CDR3 protein: CASSARPRLAVDEQFF
CDR3 DNA: TGTGCCAGCAGCGCTAGGCCCCGACTAGCAGTGGATGAGCAGTTCTTC

J gene: TRBJ1-2
D gene: TRBD1
clone size: -
V gene: TRBV29-1
CDR3 protein: CSVRTGVLGYTF
CDR3 DNA: TGCAGCGTGAGGACAGGGGTTCTTGGCTACACCTTC

J gene: TRBJ2-3
D gene: -
clone size: many
V gene: TRBV20-1
CDR3 protein: CSAREPGAGDTQYF
CDR3 DNA: TGCAGTGCTAGAGAGCCGGGAGCGGGAGATACGCAGTATTTT

J gene: TRBJ2-7
D gene: -
clone size: many
V gene: TRBV3-1
CDR3 protein: CASSQGVASYEQYF
CDR3 DNA: TGTGCCAGCAGCCAAGGGGTAGCCTCCTACGAGCAGTACTTC

J gene: TRBJ2-2
D gene: -
clone size: many
V gene: TRBV24-1
CDR3 protein: CATSDASGLTGELFF
CDR3 DNA: TGTGCCACCAGTGACGCGAGCGGGCTCACCGGGGAGCTGTTTTTT

J gene: TRBJ1-5
D gene: TRBD1
clone size: many
V gene: TRBV6-1
CDR3 protein: CASSAKGDRGNGDSNQPQHF
CDR3 DNA: TGTGCCAGCAGTGCAAAGGGGGACAGGGGAAATGGGGATAGCAATCAGCCCCAGCATTTT

J gene: TRBJ2-7
D gene: TRBD2
clone size: few
V gene: TRBV10-2
CDR3 protein: CASSESGRGLAGGYEQYF
CDR3 DNA: TGCGCCAGCAGTGAGTCGGGTCGAGGACTAGCGGGAGGGTACGAGCAGTACTTC

J gene: TRBJ2-7
D gene: -
clone size: many
V gene: TRBV9
CDR3 protein: CASSEFLVSYEQYF
CDR3 DNA: TGTGCCAGCAGCGAGTTCCTAGTTTCCTACGAGCAGTACTTC

J gene: TRBJ2-1
D gene: TRBD2
clone size: many
V gene: TRBV5-1
CDR3 protein: CASSLLSGLAGGYSYNEQFF
CDR3 DNA: TGCGCCAGCAGCCTACTTTCGGGACTAGCGGGAGGGTACTCCTACAATGAGCAGTTCTTC

J gene: TRBJ2-5
D gene: TRBD2
clone size: many
V gene: TRBV12-3/TRBV12-4
CDR3 protein: CASSLLSGSGETQYF
CDR3 DNA: TGTGCCAGCAGTTTACTCAGCGGGAGTGGGGAGACCCAGTACTTC

J gene: TRBJ2-3
D gene: TRBD2
clone size: -
V gene: TRBV28
CDR3 protein: CASKRTSGPTDTQYF
CDR3 DNA: TGTGCCAGCAAACGGACTAGCGGACCCACAGATACGCAGTATTTT

J gene: TRBJ2-2
D gene: TRBD1
clone size: -
V gene: TRBV18
CDR3 protein: CASSPSGQAHPVLQNTGELFF
CDR3 DNA: TGTGCCAGCTCACCGAGCGGACAGGCACACCCGGTCCTCCAGAACACCGGGGAGCTGTTTTTT

J gene: TRBJ1-2
D gene: -
clone size: many
V gene: TRBV6-9
CDR3 protein: CASSYGGRRGYTF
CDR3 DNA: TGTGCCAGCAGTTACGGGGGGCGCCGTGGCTACACCTTC

J gene: TRBJ2-7
D gene: TRBD2
clone size: many
V gene: TRBV7-2
CDR3 protein: CASSLAASVAGPYEQYF
CDR3 DNA: TGTGCCAGCAGCTTAGCTGCATCCGTAGCGGGACCCTACGAGCAGTACTTC

J gene: TRBJ2-2
D gene: TRBD2
clone size: many
V gene: TRBV12-3/TRBV12-4
CDR3 protein: CATRLAGGPNTGELFF
CDR3 DNA: TGTGCCACCAGACTAGCGGGAGGCCCGAACACCGGGGAGCTGTTTTTT

J gene: TRBJ1-2
D gene: TRBD1
clone size: many
V gene: TRBV20-1
CDR3 protein: CSARNRQGMSSSGYTF
CDR3 DNA: TGCAGTGCTAGGAACAGACAGGGAATGAGTTCGTCCGGCTACACCTTC

J gene: TRBJ2-7
D gene: TRBD1
clone size: -
V gene: TRBV7-2
CDR3 protein: CASSPTGGTYEQYF
CDR3 DNA: TGTGCCAGCAGCCCTACAGGGGGGACCTACGAGCAGTACTTC

J gene: TRBJ2-5
D gene: TRBD2
clone size: many
V gene: TRBV5-4
CDR3 protein: CASSVSGSSERRETQYF
CDR3 DNA: TGTGCCAGCAGCGTTAGCGGGAGCAGTGAAAGGAGGGAGACCCAGTACTTC

J gene: TRBJ2-3
D gene: TRBD2
clone size: many
V gene: TRBV20-1
CDR3 protein: CSAPHSGRAADTQYF
CDR3 DNA: TGCAGTGCCCCACATAGCGGGAGGGCCGCAGATACGCAGTATTTT

J gene: TRBJ2-5
D gene: -
clone size: many
V gene: TRBV5-6
CDR3 protein: CASSLFGPQETQYF
CDR3 DNA: TGTGCCAGCAGCCTCTTTGGCCCGCAAGAGACCCAGTACTTC

J gene: TRBJ2-5
D gene: TRBD2
clone size: many
V gene: TRBV12-3/TRBV12-4
CDR3 protein: CASSPPVAGGPWETQYF
CDR3 DNA: TGTGCCAGCAGCCCCCCGGTGGCGGGAGGGCCTTGGGAGACCCAGTACTTC

J gene: TRBJ2-5
D gene: TRBD1
clone size: -
V gene: TRBV2
CDR3 protein: CASRGQGPETQYF
CDR3 DNA: TGTGCCAGCAGGGGACAGGGTCCGGAGACCCAGTACTTC

J gene: TRBJ1-5
D gene: TRBD1
clone size: many
V gene: TRBV19
CDR3 protein: CASAYWGQIIDSNQPQHF
CDR3 DNA: TGTGCCAGTGCTTACTGGGGACAGATCATCGATAGCAATCAGCCCCAGCATTTT

J gene: TRBJ1-3
D gene: TRBD1
clone size: few
V gene: TRBV20-1
CDR3 protein: CSAQDRGGNTIYF
CDR3 DNA: TGCAGTGCCCAGGACAGGGGAGGAAACACCATATATTTT

J gene: TRBJ2-2
D gene: TRBD2
clone size: many
V gene: TRBV27
CDR3 protein: CASSMTSGRAITGELFF
CDR3 DNA: TGTGCCAGCAGTATGACTAGCGGGAGGGCGATTACCGGGGAGCTGTTTTTT

J gene: TRBJ1-6
D gene: -
clone size: many
V gene: TRBV27
CDR3 protein: CASSPPGTGRNSPLHF
CDR3 DNA: TGTGCCAGCAGTCCCCCCGGAACAGGGAGGAATTCACCCCTCCACTTT

J gene: TRBJ2-5
D gene: TRBD2
clone size: many
V gene: TRBV3-1
CDR3 protein: CASSQRTSGRAEETQYF
CDR3 DNA: TGTGCCAGCAGCCAAAGGACTAGCGGGAGGGCCGAAGAGACCCAGTACTTC

J gene: TRBJ2-2
D gene: -
clone size: many
V gene: TRBV6-9
CDR3 protein: CASSYRGNTGELFF
CDR3 DNA: TGTGCCAGCAGTTACAGGGGGAACACCGGGGAGCTGTTTTTT

J gene: TRBJ2-3
D gene: TRBD1
clone size: many
V gene: TRBV24-1
CDR3 protein: CATSDTQQGVGDTQYF
CDR3 DNA: TGTGCCACCAGTGACACTCAACAGGGGGTTGGAGATACGCAGTATTTT

J gene: TRBJ1-6
D gene: -
clone size: -
V gene: TRBV27
CDR3 protein: CASSLGPGFDNSPLHF
CDR3 DNA: TGTGCCAGCAGTTTAGGGCCAGGGTTCGACAATTCACCCCTCCACTTT

J gene: TRBJ2-2
D gene: -
clone size: few
V gene: TRBV9
CDR3 protein: CASSRGGESIGELFF
CDR3 DNA: TGTGCCAGCAGCCGCGGTGGGGAGAGTATCGGGGAGCTGTTTTTT

J gene: TRBJ1-6
D gene: TRBD1
clone size: many
V gene: TRBV12-3/TRBV12-4
CDR3 protein: CASTKQGFVPLHF
CDR3 DNA: TGTGCCAGCACCAAACAGGGGTTTGTACCCCTCCACTTT

J gene: TRBJ1-4
D gene: -
clone size: many
V gene: TRBV5-6
CDR3 protein: CASRNPTNEKLFF
CDR3 DNA: TGTGCCAGCAGAAATCCAACTAATGAAAAACTGTTTTTT

J gene: TRBJ1-2
D gene: -
clone size: many
V gene: TRBV18
CDR3 protein: CASSQGTGVYGYTF
CDR3 DNA: TGTGCCAGCTCACAAGGGACCGGGGTTTATGGCTACACCTTC

J gene: TRBJ2-3
D gene: -
clone size: few
V gene: TRBV5-1
CDR3 protein: CASSLGVEADTQYF
CDR3 DNA: TGCGCCAGCAGCTTGGGGGTAGAAGCAGATACGCAGTATTTT

J gene: TRBJ1-6
D gene: -
clone size: many
V gene: TRBV28
CDR3 protein: CASSFRQGHSPLHF
CDR3 DNA: TGTGCCAGCAGTTTTAGGCAGGGACACTCACCCCTCCACTTT

J gene: TRBJ1-5
D gene: -
clone size: many
V gene: TRBV10-2
CDR3 protein: CASRGGAGNQPQHF
CDR3 DNA: TGCGCCAGCCGAGGAGGAGCCGGCAATCAGCCCCAGCATTTT

J gene: TRBJ1-3
D gene: -
clone size: many
V gene: TRBV28
CDR3 protein: CASSLLRDRTGNTIYF
CDR3 DNA: TGTGCCAGCAGTTTATTAAGAGATAGAACTGGAAACACCATATATTTT

J gene: TRBJ2-1
D gene: TRBD2
clone size: -
V gene: TRBV4-2
CDR3 protein: CASSQNLIGGRKVYNEQFF
CDR3 DNA: TGTGCCAGCAGCCAAAATTTGATTGGCGGGAGAAAGGTCTACAATGAGCAGTTCTTC

J gene: TRBJ2-7
D gene: -
clone size: -
V gene: TRBV6-2/TRBV6-3
CDR3 protein: CASSYDMGYEQYF
CDR3 DNA: TGTGCCAGCAGTTACGATATGGGATACGAGCAGTACTTC

J gene: TRBJ2-1
D gene: -
clone size: -
V gene: TRBV5-4
CDR3 protein: CASSLVGEPYNEQFF
CDR3 DNA: TGTGCCAGCAGCTTGGTGGGGGAGCCCTACAATGAGCAGTTCTTC

J gene: TRBJ1-2
D gene: -
clone size: many
V gene: TRBV20-1
CDR3 protein: CSAAISTAINYGYTF
CDR3 DNA: TGCAGTGCCGCAATCTCGACAGCCATTAACTATGGCTACACCTTC

J gene: TRBJ1-2
D gene: -
clone size: many
V gene: TRBV9
CDR3 protein: CASSVGTDYGYTF
CDR3 DNA: TGTGCCAGCAGCGTAGGGACAGACTATGGCTACACCTTC

J gene: TRBJ1-1
D gene: -
clone size: many
V gene: TRBV6-1
CDR3 protein: CASSEDSNTEAFF
CDR3 DNA: TGTGCCAGCAGTGAGGACAGTAACACTGAAGCTTTCTTT

J gene: TRBJ2-7
D gene: TRBD2
clone size: many
V gene: TRBV19
CDR3 protein: CASSINAGARREQYF
CDR3 DNA: TGTGCCAGTAGTATAAACGCGGGAGCAAGGAGGGAGCAGTACTTC

J gene: TRBJ2-2
D gene: -
clone size: many
V gene: TRBV19
CDR3 protein: CASTPRGAPRAGELFF
CDR3 DNA: TGTGCCAGTACCCCTCGGGGCGCACCTAGGGCCGGGGAGCTGTTTTTT

J gene: TRBJ2-5
D gene: TRBD1
clone size: many
V gene: TRBV10-3
CDR3 protein: CAIRDTGEETQYF
CDR3 DNA: TGTGCCATCAGAGATACAGGGGAAGAGACCCAGTACTTC

J gene: TRBJ2-1
D gene: -
clone size: many
V gene: TRBV18
CDR3 protein: CASSPAGEQFF
CDR3 DNA: TGTGCCAGCTCACCAGCTGGTGAGCAGTTCTTC

J gene: TRBJ2-3
D gene: -
clone size: few
V gene: TRBV24-1
CDR3 protein: CATSGPGQNTDTQYF
CDR3 DNA: TGTGCCACCAGTGGCCCCGGTCAGAACACAGATACGCAGTATTTT

J gene: TRBJ1-1
D gene: -
clone size: many
V gene: TRBV5-5
CDR3 protein: CASSLYLPDKAFF
CDR3 DNA: TGTGCCAGCAGCTTGTATTTACCGGACAAAGCTTTCTTT

J gene: TRBJ2-7
D gene: -
clone size: many
V gene: TRBV9
CDR3 protein: CASSVAGTSEQYF
CDR3 DNA: TGTGCCAGCAGCGTAGCAGGTACTAGCGAGCAGTACTTC

J gene: TRBJ2-4
D gene: -
clone size: -
V gene: TRBV9
CDR3 protein: CASSVGGAWNIQYF
CDR3 DNA: TGTGCCAGCAGCGTAGGAGGAGCCTGGAACATTCAGTACTTC

J gene: TRBJ2-2
D gene: -
clone size: -
V gene: TRBV2
CDR3 protein: CASSWTAFTGELFF
CDR3 DNA: TGTGCCAGCAGCTGGACAGCCTTCACCGGGGAGCTGTTTTTT

J gene: TRBJ2-2
D gene: TRBD2
clone size: -
V gene: TRBV6-2/TRBV6-3
CDR3 protein: CASSYSASGKSGELFF
CDR3 DNA: TGTGCCAGCAGTTACAGTGCTAGCGGGAAGTCCGGGGAGCTGTTTTTT

J gene: TRBJ2-7
D gene: -
clone size: many
V gene: TRBV24-1
CDR3 protein: CATSDPGAREQYF
CDR3 DNA: TGTGCCACCAGTGACCCGGGGGCGCGGGAGCAGTACTTC

J gene: TRBJ2-3
D gene: -
clone size: many
V gene: TRBV20-1
CDR3 protein: CSAPLADTQYF
CDR3 DNA: TGCAGTGCCCCACTCGCGGATACGCAGTATTTT

J gene: TRBJ2-5
D gene: TRBD1
clone size: many
V gene: TRBV20-1
CDR3 protein: CSARGTGQETQYF
CDR3 DNA: TGCAGTGCTAGAGGGACAGGTCAAGAGACCCAGTACTTC

J gene: TRBJ2-5
D gene: -
clone size: many
V gene: TRBV10-3
CDR3 protein: CAISEGQLQETQYF
CDR3 DNA: TGTGCCATCAGTGAGGGACAGCTCCAAGAGACCCAGTACTTC

J gene: TRBJ1-6
D gene: TRBD1
clone size: many
V gene: TRBV19
CDR3 protein: CATGDRAGSPLHF
CDR3 DNA: TGTGCCACGGGGGACAGGGCGGGCTCACCCCTCCACTTT

J gene: TRBJ2-7
D gene: -
clone size: many
V gene: TRBV7-6
CDR3 protein: CASSLAFQAYEQYF
CDR3 DNA: TGTGCCAGCAGCTTAGCTTTTCAGGCCTACGAGCAGTACTTC